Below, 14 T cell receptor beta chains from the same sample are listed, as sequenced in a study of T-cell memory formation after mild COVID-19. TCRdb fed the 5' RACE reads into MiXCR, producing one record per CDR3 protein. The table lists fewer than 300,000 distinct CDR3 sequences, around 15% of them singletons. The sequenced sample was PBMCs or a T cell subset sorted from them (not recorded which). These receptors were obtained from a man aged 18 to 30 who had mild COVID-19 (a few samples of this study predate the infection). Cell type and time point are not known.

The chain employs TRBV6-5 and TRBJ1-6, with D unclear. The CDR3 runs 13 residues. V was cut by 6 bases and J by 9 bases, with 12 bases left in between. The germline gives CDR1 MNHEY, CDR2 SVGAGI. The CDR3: CASRAGPFSPLHF. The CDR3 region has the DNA TGTGCCAGCAGAGCCGGACCGTTTTCACCCCTCCACTTT.

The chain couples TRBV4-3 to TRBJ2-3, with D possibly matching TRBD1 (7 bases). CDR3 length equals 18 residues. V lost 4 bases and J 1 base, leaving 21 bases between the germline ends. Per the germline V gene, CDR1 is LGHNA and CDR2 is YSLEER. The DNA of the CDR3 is TGCGCCAGCAGCCGGAGAGCGGGCGGTACAGGGGGCACAGATACGCAGTATTTT. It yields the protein CASSRRAGGTGGTDTQYF.

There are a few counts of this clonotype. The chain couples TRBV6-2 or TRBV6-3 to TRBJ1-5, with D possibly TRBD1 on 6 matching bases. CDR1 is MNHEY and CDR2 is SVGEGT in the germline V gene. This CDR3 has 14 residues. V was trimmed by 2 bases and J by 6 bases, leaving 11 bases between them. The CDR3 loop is CASSYRGQAQPQHF. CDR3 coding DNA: TGTGCCAGCAGTTACCGGGGGCAGGCTCAGCCCCAGCATTTT.

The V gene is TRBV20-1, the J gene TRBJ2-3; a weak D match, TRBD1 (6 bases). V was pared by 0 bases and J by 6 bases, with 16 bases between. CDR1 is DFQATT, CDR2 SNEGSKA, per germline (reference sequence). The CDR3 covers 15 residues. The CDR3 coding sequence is TGCAGTGCTAGAGATCCCGACAGGTCCAGGGATACGCAGTATTTT. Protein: CSARDPDRSRDTQYF.

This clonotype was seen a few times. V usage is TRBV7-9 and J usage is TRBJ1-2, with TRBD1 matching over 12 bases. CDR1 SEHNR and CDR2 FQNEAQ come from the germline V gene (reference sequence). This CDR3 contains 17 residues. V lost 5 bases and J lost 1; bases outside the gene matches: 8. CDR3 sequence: CASSPRDRGLLNYGYTF. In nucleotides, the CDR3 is TGTGCCAGCAGCCCCCGGGACAGGGGGCTACTTAACTATGGCTACACCTTC.

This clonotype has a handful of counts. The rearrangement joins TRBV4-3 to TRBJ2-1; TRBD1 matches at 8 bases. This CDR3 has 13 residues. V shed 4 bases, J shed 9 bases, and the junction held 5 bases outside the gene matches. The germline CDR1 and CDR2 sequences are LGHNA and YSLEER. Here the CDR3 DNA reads TGCGCCAGCAGCCCGGCAGGGGGCTTTGAGCAGTTCTTC. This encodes CASSPAGGFEQFF.

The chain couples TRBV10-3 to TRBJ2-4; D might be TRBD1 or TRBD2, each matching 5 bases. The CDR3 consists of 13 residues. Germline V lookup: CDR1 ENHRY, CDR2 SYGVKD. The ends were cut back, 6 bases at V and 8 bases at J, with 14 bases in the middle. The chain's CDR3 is CAIRGDGADIQYF. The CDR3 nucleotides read TGTGCCATCAGGGGGGACGGTGCGGACATTCAGTACTTC.

As DNA, the CDR3 is TGTGCCAGCAGCTTGGTGACTAGCGGAGGAGATACGCAGTATTTT. This translates into CASSLVTSGGDTQYF. The chain carries TRBV7-2 and TRBJ2-3, with 9 bases that match TRBD2. There are 15 residues in the CDR3. Germline loops: CDR1 SGHTA, CDR2 FQGNSA. Unmatched junction bases numbered 6, after V lost 3 bases and J lost 5 bases.

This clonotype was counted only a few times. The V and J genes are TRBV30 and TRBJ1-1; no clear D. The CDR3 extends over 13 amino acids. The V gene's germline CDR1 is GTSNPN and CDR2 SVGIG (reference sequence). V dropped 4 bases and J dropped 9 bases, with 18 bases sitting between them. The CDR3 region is CAWMTRLPPQAFF. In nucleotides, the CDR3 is TGTGCCTGGATGACCCGGTTACCTCCTCAAGCTTTCTTT.

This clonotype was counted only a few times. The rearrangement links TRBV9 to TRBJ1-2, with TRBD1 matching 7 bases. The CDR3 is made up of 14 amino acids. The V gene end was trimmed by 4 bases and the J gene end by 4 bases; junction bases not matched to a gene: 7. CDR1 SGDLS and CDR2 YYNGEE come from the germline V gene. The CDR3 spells CASSKDRDPYGYTF. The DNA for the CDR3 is TGTGCCAGCAGCAAAGACAGGGACCCCTATGGCTACACCTTC.

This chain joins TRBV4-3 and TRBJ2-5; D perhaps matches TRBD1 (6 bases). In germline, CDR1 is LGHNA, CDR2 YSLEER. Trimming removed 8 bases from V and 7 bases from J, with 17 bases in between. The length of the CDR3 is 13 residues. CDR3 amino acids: CASGERDIGTQYF. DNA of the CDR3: TGCGCCAGCGGTGAACGGGACATTGGGACCCAGTACTTC.

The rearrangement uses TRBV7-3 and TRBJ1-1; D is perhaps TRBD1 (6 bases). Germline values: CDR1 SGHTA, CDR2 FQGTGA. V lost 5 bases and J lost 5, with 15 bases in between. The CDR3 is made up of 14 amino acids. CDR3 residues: CASSQQGRATEAFF. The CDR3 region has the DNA TGTGCCAGCAGCCAACAGGGTAGGGCGACTGAAGCTTTCTTT.

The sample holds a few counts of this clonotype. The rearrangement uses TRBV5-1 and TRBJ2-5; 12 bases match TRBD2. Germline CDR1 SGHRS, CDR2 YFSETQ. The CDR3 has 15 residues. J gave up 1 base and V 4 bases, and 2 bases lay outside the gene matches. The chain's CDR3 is CASSRGLAGQETQYF. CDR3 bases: TGCGCCAGCAGCCGGGGACTAGCGGGCCAAGAGACCCAGTACTTC.

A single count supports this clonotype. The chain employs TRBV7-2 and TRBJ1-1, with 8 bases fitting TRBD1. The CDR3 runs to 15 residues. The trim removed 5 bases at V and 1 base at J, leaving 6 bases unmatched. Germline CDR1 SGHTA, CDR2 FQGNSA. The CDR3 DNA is TGTGCCAGCAGCCGCTCGGACAGGGAGAACACTGAAGCTTTCTTT. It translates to CASSRSDRENTEAFF.